This passage covers 24 T cell receptor beta chains from one sample sequenced in a study of CD8 T cells in Susac syndrome. Random hexamers primed reverse transcription of about 0.45 to 1 ug RNA. One entry per CDR3 protein results from TCRdb running MiXCR on the immunoSEQ multiplex PCR reads. Of under 250,000 distinct CDR3 sequences in the sample, approximately 92% are singletons; the top ten hold approximately 0.072%. The sequenced material came from CD4+ T cells from PBMCs. The receptors originated from a human donor with multiple sclerosis.

The chain joins TRBV30 to TRBJ2-1; possibly TRBD2 for D (7 bases). Trimming removed 0 bases at V and 4 bases at J, with 13 bases between. CDR1 and CDR2 from the germline V gene are GTSNPN and SVGIG (reference sequence). CDR3 length: 15 amino acids. The DNA of the CDR3 is TGTGCCTGGAGTGTACGGGGGGCCCTATACAATGAGCAGTTCTTC. As protein: CAWSVRGALYNEQFF.

V is TRBV9 and J is TRBJ2-3; 8 positions match TRBD2. Germline V gene lookup returns CDR1 SGDLS and CDR2 YYNGEE. With V trimmed by 0 bases and J by 0 bases, 12 bases remained unmatched. The CDR3 consists of 19 residues. The CDR3 region has the DNA TGTGCCAGCAGCGTAGAACTAGCGGCTATTGGAGCTAGCACAGATACGCAGTATTTT. Translated: CASSVELAAIGASTDTQYF. The full variable domain, completed using reference TRBV9 and TRBJ2-3, is DSGVTQTPKHLITATGQRVTLRCSPRSGDLSVYWYQQSLDQGLQFLIQYYNGEERAKGNILERFSAQQFPDLHSELNLSSLELGDSALYFCASSVELAAIGASTDTQYFGPGTRLTVL.

This chain connects TRBV11-1 to TRBJ1-2; 7 bases fit TRBD1. The J segment lost 4 bases and the V segment lost 6 bases, leaving 26 bases of the junction unmatched. CDR3 length: 20 residues. CDR1 is SGHAT, CDR2 FQDESV, per germline (reference sequence). The CDR3 loop is CASRPNHGAGRGQSPYGYTF. CDR3 DNA sequence: TGTGCCAGCAGACCTAACCACGGGGCCGGTAGGGGGCAAAGCCCCTATGGCTACACCTTC.

J is TRBJ2-7 and V is TRBV12-3 or TRBV12-4, with a tentative D call TRBD1 (5 bases). V lost 3 bases and J 5 bases, leaving 11 bases between the germline ends. This CDR3 is built from 13 residues. DNA of the CDR3: TGTGCCAGCAGTTTTTTCAGGGAAAACGAGCAGTACTTC. It encodes CASSFFRENEQYF.

The chain couples TRBV30 to TRBJ2-1; 7 positions match TRBD1. Looked up from germline, CDR1 is GTSNPN and CDR2 is SVGIG (reference sequence). J gave up 3 bases and V 2 bases, and 7 bases lay outside the gene matches. The CDR3 covers 15 residues. CDR3 DNA: TGTGCCTGGAGTAACGACTGGACAGGCTACAATGAGCAGTTCTTC. Amino acid sequence: CAWSNDWTGYNEQFF.

The V gene is TRBV3-1, the J gene TRBJ2-5; the D gene is possibly TRBD2 (7 bases). V lost 3 bases and J lost 9, with 20 bases in between. The CDR3 runs 15 residues. CDR1 and CDR2 from the germline V gene are LGHDT and YNNKEL (reference sequence). The CDR3 DNA is TGTGCCAGCAGCCAGCTACCTGGCGGGGGCTGGCCCCAGTACTTC. It is translated as CASSQLPGGGWPQYF.

The chain links TRBV7-2 to TRBJ1-6; no definite D call. The CDR3 sequence is 15 residues long. The germline V and J ends were trimmed by 5 bases and 7 bases, with 15 bases remaining between them. Germline-derived CDR1 and CDR2 are SGHTA and FQGNSA. For the CDR3, the DNA is TGTGCCAGCAGCACTTCCCGGGCCAGGAATTCACCCCTCCACTTT. It codes for CASSTSRARNSPLHF. The whole variable domain, filled in from reference TRBV7-2 and TRBJ1-6, reads GAGVSQSPSNKVTEKGKDVELRCDPISGHTALYWYRQSLGQGLEFLIYFQGNSAPDKSGLPSDRFSAERTGGSVSTLTIQRTQQEDSAVYLCASSTSRARNSPLHFGNGTRLTVT.

The chain couples TRBV6-1 to TRBJ2-5; D is possibly TRBD1 (6 bases). Germline values: CDR1 MNHNS, CDR2 SASEGT. The V gene lost 4 bases and the J gene lost 0 bases, with 12 bases spanning the gap. CDR3 length equals 15 residues. CDR3 sequence (DNA): TGTGCCAGCAGTGGCCGGGACAAGTACCAAGAGACCCAGTACTTC. It codes for CASSGRDKYQETQYF.

V and J are TRBV19 and TRBJ1-5; 12 nucleotides match TRBD1. This CDR3 spans 14 amino acids. CDR1 LNHDA and CDR2 SQIVND come from the germline V gene (reference sequence). Trimming at V came to 9 bases and at J to 4 bases, leaving 4 bases not matched to a gene. This chain's CDR3 is CASGTGGLNQPQHF. The CDR3 bases are TGTGCCAGCGGGACAGGGGGCTTAAATCAGCCCCAGCATTTT.

This clonotype appeared a single time. The chain links TRBV18 to TRBJ2-1; D is undetermined. The germline V gene has CDR1 KGHSH and CDR2 LQKENI. The CDR3 runs 15 residues. V gave up 6 bases and J gave up 0 bases, with 12 bases separating them. The CDR3 reads CASSLDVSSYNEQFF. The CDR3 DNA reads as TGTGCCAGCTCGCTCGATGTCAGCTCCTACAATGAGCAGTTCTTC.

J is TRBJ2-5 and V is TRBV20-1; D is perhaps TRBD1 (6 bases). The CDR3 covers 14 residues. The germline V gene encodes CDR1 DFQATT and CDR2 SNEGSKA (reference sequence). The V and J ends lost 5 bases and 2 bases respectively, with 15 bases between them. Written as DNA, the CDR3 is TGCAGTGCTCCGCTACCGACAGGTCAAGAGACCCAGTACTTC. This gives the protein CSAPLPTGQETQYF.

This clonotype was observed once. The CDR3 spells CASSRGQEERQYF. Written as DNA, the CDR3 is TGTGCCAGCAGTCGAGGACAGGAGGAGCGCCAGTACTTC. The rearrangement links TRBV9 to TRBJ2-5; TRBD1 matches at 7 bases. This CDR3 is 13 amino acids long. The V and J ends lost 5 bases and 10 bases, in that order; junction bases with no gene match: 11. Germline CDR1 is SGDLS and CDR2 is YYNGEE.

The chain carries TRBV20-1 and TRBJ1-2; possibly TRBD1 for D (5 bases). V lost 6 bases, J lost 8 bases, and 22 bases lay in between. Per germline, CDR1 DFQATT and CDR2 SNEGSKA (reference sequence). The CDR3 sequence is 14 residues long. The CDR3 region has the DNA TGCAGTGCCTCGGGACTCAATTTGGCTGCAGGCTACACCTTC. Protein: CSASGLNLAAGYTF.

The chain couples TRBV3-1 to TRBJ2-1; D ambiguous. Germline CDR1 and CDR2: LGHDT and YNNKEL (reference sequence). Deletions cut 4 bases from V and 2 bases from J, with 12 bases between. The length of the CDR3 is 15 residues. This CDR3 reads CASSLGMGTYNEQFF. In nucleotides, the CDR3 is TGTGCCAGCAGCCTCGGCATGGGAACCTACAATGAGCAGTTCTTC.

V is TRBV6-1 and J is TRBJ2-3; 7 nucleotides match TRBD2. Losses at the gene ends were 9 bases for V and 6 bases for J; bases not matched to a gene: 6. This CDR3 has 12 residues. Germline V CDR1 and CDR2: MNHNS, SASEGT. CDR3 amino acids: CASGAGSDTQYF. The CDR3 bases are TGTGCCAGTGGAGCGGGATCCGATACGCAGTATTTT.

V usage is TRBV30 and J usage is TRBJ1-2; perhaps TRBD1 as D (5 bases). The CDR3 has 15 amino acids. CDR1 GTSNPN and CDR2 SVGIG come from the germline V gene (reference sequence). The ends were cut back, 0 bases at V and 8 bases at J, with 19 bases in the middle. CDR3 sequence (DNA): TGTGCCTGGAGTGTAGTTGGAGGGACTTCAGGGGGCTACACCTTC. Protein sequence: CAWSVVGGTSGGYTF.

The chain recombines TRBV12-3 or TRBV12-4 with TRBJ1-1; unclear D gene. Trimming shortened V by 6 bases and J by 7 bases, and 15 bases separated the two germline ends. The CDR3 runs to 13 residues. The CDR3 loop reads CASSLLPDGEAFF. The CDR3 DNA sequence: TGTGCCAGCAGCCTTCTGCCCGACGGTGAAGCTTTCTTT.

The rearrangement links TRBV24-1 to TRBJ2-1; 7 bases match TRBD1. The CDR3 is 16 amino acids. Germline V gene sequence: CDR1 KGHDR, CDR2 SFDVKD. V lost 4 bases to trimming and J lost 4 bases; unmatched junction nucleotides: 9. CDR3 nucleotide sequence: TGTGCCACCAGTGACGCCCGACAGGGTCGGTACAATGAGCAGTTCTTC. This encodes CATSDARQGRYNEQFF.

In DNA form, the CDR3 reads TGTGCCAGCACCAGCAGGGGCTGGACCTACGAGCAGTACGTC. Its protein product is CASTSRGWTYEQYV. The V gene is TRBV2, the J gene TRBJ2-7, with D tentatively TRBD1 (6 bases). V gave up 7 bases and J gave up 2 bases, with 15 bases separating them. The germline CDR1 and CDR2 sequences are SNHLY and FYNNEI. The CDR3 length is 14 residues.

The rearrangement links TRBV3-1 to TRBJ2-1; 9 bases are shared with TRBD2. The CDR3 totals 16 residues. Germline CDR1 LGHDT, CDR2 YNNKEL (reference sequence). The J segment lost 6 bases and the V segment lost 2 bases, leaving 8 bases of the junction unmatched. The CDR3 DNA reads TGTGCCAGCAGCCAACAGGCCAGCGGGGGGCCCAATGAGCAGTTCTTC. Amino acid sequence: CASSQQASGGPNEQFF.

CDR3 residues: CASSPGVGTGGAYGYTF. In DNA, the CDR3 is TGTGCCAGCTCACCAGGAGTGGGGACAGGGGGCGCCTATGGCTACACCTTC. The chain links TRBV18 to TRBJ1-2; 12 nucleotides match TRBD1. Germline V lookup: CDR1 KGHSH, CDR2 LQKENI. V lost 2 bases and J lost 4; bases outside the gene matches: 8. The CDR3 runs 17 residues.

The chain links TRBV6-5 to TRBJ2-7, with 12 bases that match TRBD1. Germline V gene data show CDR1 as MNHEY and CDR2 as SVGAGI. CDR3 length equals 16 residues. The V and J ends lost 4 bases and 4 bases, in that order; junction bases with no gene match: 8. This chain's CDR3 is CASSWGRDRGLYEQYF. Written as DNA, the CDR3 is TGTGCCAGCAGTTGGGGAAGGGACAGGGGGCTTTACGAGCAGTACTTC.

This clonotype occurred once. The rearrangement joins TRBV6-2 or TRBV6-3 to TRBJ1-4, with D hard to call. This CDR3 region has 17 residues. Deletions cut 2 bases from V and 0 bases from J, with 13 bases between. The germline CDR1 and CDR2 sequences are MNHEY and SVGEGT. The CDR3 loop is CASSYEGPLATNEKLFF. CDR3 nucleotide sequence: TGTGCCAGCAGTTACGAAGGTCCGCTTGCAACTAATGAAAAACTGTTTTTT.

This clonotype was observed once. This chain joins TRBV25-1 and TRBJ2-5, with D maybe TRBD2 (6 bases). Per the germline V gene, CDR1 is MGHDK and CDR2 is SYGVNS. The CDR3 consists of 17 residues. With 2 bases removed from V and 5 bases from J, the gap between germline ends came to 21 bases. CDR3 nucleotides: TGTGCCAGCAGTGAACCATCTCGGGAGCCGGGCGGGGAGACCCAGTACTTC. Translation: CASSEPSREPGGETQYF.